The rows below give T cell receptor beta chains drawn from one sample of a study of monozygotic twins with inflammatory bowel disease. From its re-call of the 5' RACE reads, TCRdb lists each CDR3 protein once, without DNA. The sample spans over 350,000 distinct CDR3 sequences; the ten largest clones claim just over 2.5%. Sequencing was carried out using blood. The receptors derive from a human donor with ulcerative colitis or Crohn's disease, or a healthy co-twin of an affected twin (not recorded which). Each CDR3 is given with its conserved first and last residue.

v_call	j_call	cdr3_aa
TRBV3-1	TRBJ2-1	CASSHGSGQGGGEQFF
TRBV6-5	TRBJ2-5	CASRLAGDETQYF
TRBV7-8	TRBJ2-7	CASSLFPSPADNEQYF
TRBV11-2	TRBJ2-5	CASSLAPRDRSKF
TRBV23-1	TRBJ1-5	CASSQDGTGCVGQPQHF
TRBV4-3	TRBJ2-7	CASSQARDRLATKQYF
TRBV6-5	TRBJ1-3	CASSYTPEQGAGNTIYF
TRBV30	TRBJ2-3	CAWSPLAGLSTDTQYF
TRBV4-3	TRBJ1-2	CASSQEGGLVGGYGYTF
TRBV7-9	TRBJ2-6	CASSCRGSGANVLTF
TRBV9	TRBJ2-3	CASSVGTAGGRDTQYF
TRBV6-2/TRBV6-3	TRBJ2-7	CASSYPREGYRYEQYF
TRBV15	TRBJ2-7	CATSRDLGGGEQYF
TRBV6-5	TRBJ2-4	CASIRDRENIQYF
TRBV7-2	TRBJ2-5	CASSLDGTGSTTQYF
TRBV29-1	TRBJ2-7	CSVESGPNEQYF
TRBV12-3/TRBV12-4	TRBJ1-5	CASSLLENQPQHF
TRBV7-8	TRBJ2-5	CASSLVLAQETQYF
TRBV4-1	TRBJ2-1	CASTRLGGSSYNEQFF
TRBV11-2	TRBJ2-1	CASRLMSSGDDEQFF
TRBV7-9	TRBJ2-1	CASSHGDPYNEQFF
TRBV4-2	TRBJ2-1	CASSQLRFNEQFF
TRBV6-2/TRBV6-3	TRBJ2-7	CASTHRKVALHLSYEQYF
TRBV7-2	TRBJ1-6	CASSSRTGGGGSPLHF
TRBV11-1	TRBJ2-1	CASSSMGSMSSGYNEQFF
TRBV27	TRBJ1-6	CASSLGTAAGYSPLHF
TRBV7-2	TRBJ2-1	CASSTFVDEQFF
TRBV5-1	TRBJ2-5	CASSYRDRVQETQYF
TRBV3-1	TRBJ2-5	CASSPPDRQETQYF
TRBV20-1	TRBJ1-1	CSAMGGTVMNTEAFF
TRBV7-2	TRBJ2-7	CASSPAGQVAYEQYF
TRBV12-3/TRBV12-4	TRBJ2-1	CASIADPTGLEQFF
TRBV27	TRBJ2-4	CASSPTGAKNIQYF